This T cell receptor (beta chain) was captured in a study of blood T cell repertoires in COVID-19. Study-level information: PBMCs, B-cell-depleted T cells, or T cells were the source of the cDNA or gDNA that made up the material.

TCRdb's table, derived via immunoSEQ multiplex PCR, lists solely in-frame clones and lacks some. The sample lists around 230,000 clones; approximately 84% were seen once. CDR3 length: 18 amino acids. V lost 3 bases to trimming and J lost 0 bases; unmatched junction nucleotides: 11. Germline values: CDR1 SGHNT, CDR2 YYREEE (reference sequence). This clone was counted a few times. This sequence originates from a man aged 50 to 59 with COVID-19, enrolled during active disease. The rearrangement joins TRBV5-4 to TRBJ2-7; 11 positions match TRBD2. Sequenced: peripheral blood. The CDR3 DNA follows: TGTGCCAGCAGCTGGGGGGCCCCACTAGCGGGGGCCTCCTACGAGCAGTACTTC. This sequence encodes CASSWGAPLAGASYEQYF.